This record concerns one T cell receptor (beta chain) sequence. Only in-frame clones appear in the TCRdb table, and some are missing; sequencing was by immunoSEQ multiplex PCR. The data show some 140,000 clones, around three quarters seen once. The data are from a study of cytotoxic CD8 clonotypes in ibrutinib-treated CLL. The sequencing here drew on PBMCs, taken after 12 months of ibrutinib treatment. The origin of this receptor is a human donor with chronic lymphocytic leukemia.

The CDR3 region is CASSGGAEEQYF. Written as DNA, the CDR3 is TGTGCCAGCTCAGGGGGCGCGGAGGAGCAGTACTTC. The chain recombines TRBV28 with TRBJ2-7, with 8 bases identical to TRBD1. CDR1 and CDR2 from the germline V gene are MDHEN and SYDVKM. The CDR3 spans 12 residues. V gave up 8 bases and J gave up 7 bases; unmatched junction bases: 7.